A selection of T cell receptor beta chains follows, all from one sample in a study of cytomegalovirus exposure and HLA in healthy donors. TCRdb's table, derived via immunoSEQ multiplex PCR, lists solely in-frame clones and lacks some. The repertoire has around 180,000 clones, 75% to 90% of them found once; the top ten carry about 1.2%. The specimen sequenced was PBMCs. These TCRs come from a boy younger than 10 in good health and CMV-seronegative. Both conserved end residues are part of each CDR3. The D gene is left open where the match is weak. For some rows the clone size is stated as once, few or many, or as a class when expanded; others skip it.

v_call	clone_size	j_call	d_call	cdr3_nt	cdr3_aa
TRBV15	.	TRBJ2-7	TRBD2	TGTGCCACCAGCAAGGGACTAGGGATATACGAGCAGTACTTC	CATSKGLGIYEQYF
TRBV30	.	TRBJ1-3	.	TGTGCCTGGAGTGTGCATAAGTCGAGAGGCTCTGGAAACACCATATATTTT	CAWSVHKSRGSGNTIYF
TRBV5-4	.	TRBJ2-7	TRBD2	TGTGCCAGCAGCTTGGGGGGTAGCGGGACCCCCTACGAGCAGTACTTC	CASSLGGSGTPYEQYF
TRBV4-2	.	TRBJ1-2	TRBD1	TGTGCCAGCAGCCAAGGGGGTCAGGGGGTCAATAAAGGCTATGGCTACACCTTC	CASSQGGQGVNKGYGYTF
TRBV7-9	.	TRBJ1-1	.	TGTGCCAGCAGCCGGGGAACTGAAGCTTTCTTT	CASSRGTEAFF
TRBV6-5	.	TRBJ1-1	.	TGTGCCAGCAGCACGTACAGGTTCACTGAAGCTTTCTTT	CASSTYRFTEAFF
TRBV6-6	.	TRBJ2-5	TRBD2	TGTGCCAGCAGTTTGGGGACTAGCCGGGGAGAGACCCAGTACTTC	CASSLGTSRGETQYF
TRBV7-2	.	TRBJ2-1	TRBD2	TGTGCCAGCAGCTTAGGGACTAGCGGGGGGGTGCAGTTCTTC	CASSLGTSGGVQFF
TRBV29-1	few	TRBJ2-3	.	TGCAGCGCCCTTCATGAGGGTACGCAGTATTTT	CSALHEGTQYF
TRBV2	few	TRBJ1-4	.	TGTGCCAGCAATCACCCTGCGGGGGAAAAACTGTTTTTT	CASNHPAGEKLFF
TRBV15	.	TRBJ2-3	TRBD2	TGTGCCACCAGCATAGGACTAGCGGGAATCACAGATACGCAGTATTTT	CATSIGLAGITDTQYF
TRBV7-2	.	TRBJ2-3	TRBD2	TGTGCCAGCAGCTTTGGACTAGCGGGAAGGGCAGATACGCAGTATTTT	CASSFGLAGRADTQYF
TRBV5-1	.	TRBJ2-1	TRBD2	TGCGCCAGCAGCCTGGGACTAGCGAGGAATGAGCAGTTCTTC	CASSLGLARNEQFF
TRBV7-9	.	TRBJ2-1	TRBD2	TGTGCCAGCAGCTTAGCCCAACCGGGACTAGCGGGATCTGAGCAGTTCTTC	CASSLAQPGLAGSEQFF
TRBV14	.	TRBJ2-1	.	TGTGCCAGCAGCCCCCTTCAGTCAGAGCGTTACAATGAGCAGTTCTTC	CASSPLQSERYNEQFF
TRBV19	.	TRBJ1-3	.	TGTGCCAGTAGTATTGGGGAGGGCCCGCTAAACACCATATATTTT	CASSIGEGPLNTIYF
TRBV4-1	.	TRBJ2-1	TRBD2	TGCGCCAGCAGCCAAGAACATCTAGCGGGGGGGCTGGATGAGCAGTTCTTC	CASSQEHLAGGLDEQFF
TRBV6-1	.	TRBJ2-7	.	TGTGCCAGCATTTCCCCTCCGGGTCACGAGCAGTACTTC	CASISPPGHEQYF
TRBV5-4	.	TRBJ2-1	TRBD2	TGTGCCAGCAGACTAGCGGGGGAGATCAAAAATGAGCAGTTCTTC	CASRLAGEIKNEQFF
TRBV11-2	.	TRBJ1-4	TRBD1	TGTGCCAGCTCCTGGGACAGAGGCGAAAAACTGTTTTTT	CASSWDRGEKLFF
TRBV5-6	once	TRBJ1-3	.	TGTGCCAGCACCACCAAAACCTATGGAAACACCATATATTTT	CASTTKTYGNTIYF
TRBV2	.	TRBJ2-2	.	TGTGCCAGCAGTGCGGTGCGGGGGCCGAACACCGGGGAGCTGTTTTTT	CASSAVRGPNTGELFF
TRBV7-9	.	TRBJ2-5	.	TGTGCCAGCAGCTTAGCGAGTCGGCTAGTTGACGAGACCCAGTACTTC	CASSLASRLVDETQYF
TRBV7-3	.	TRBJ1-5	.	TGTGCCAGCAGCCTTCGGGAGGCGAAACATTCGAGGGGCAATCAGCCCCAGCATTTT	CASSLREAKHSRGNQPQHF
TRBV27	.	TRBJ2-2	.	TGTGCCAGCAGTTTCTTCACCGGGGAGCTGTTTTTT	CASSFFTGELFF
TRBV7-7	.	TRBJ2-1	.	TGTGCCAGCAGCTCAGGGAATGAGCAGTTCTTC	CASSSGNEQFF
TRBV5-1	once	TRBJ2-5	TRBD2	TGCGCCAGCAGCCCCGGGGGACTAAGGGGAATGACGGAGACCCAGTACTTC	CASSPGGLRGMTETQYF
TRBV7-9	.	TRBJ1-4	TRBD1	TGTTCCAGCAGCTTACCGACCGGGACAGGGCTTGAAAAACTGTTTTTT	CSSSLPTGTGLEKLFF
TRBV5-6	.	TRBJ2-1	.	TGTGCCAGCAACCTAGCGAGCTCCTACAATGAGCAGTTCTTC	CASNLASSYNEQFF
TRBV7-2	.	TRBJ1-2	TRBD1	TGTGCCAGCAGCTTAACCGGGACAGGGGTCTATGGCTACACCTTC	CASSLTGTGVYGYTF
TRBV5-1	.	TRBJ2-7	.	TGCGCCAGCAGCTTGTCCGGGGTTACCTACGAGCAGTACTTC	CASSLSGVTYEQYF
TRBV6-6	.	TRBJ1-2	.	TGTGCCAGCAGTTACTCGGGGCTCTCGGACTACACCTTC	CASSYSGLSDYTF
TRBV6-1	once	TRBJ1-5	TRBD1	TGTGCCAGCAGTTGGACAGGGGATAATCAGCCCCAGCATTTT	CASSWTGDNQPQHF
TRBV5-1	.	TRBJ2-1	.	TGCGCCAGCAGCCCCCAGGGAAATGAGCAGTTCTTC	CASSPQGNEQFF
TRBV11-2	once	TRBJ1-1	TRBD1	TGTGCCAGCAGCCCTATCTACAGGGGACCTGGGGCTTTCTTT	CASSPIYRGPGAFF
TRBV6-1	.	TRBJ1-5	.	TGTGCCAGCAGTGTCGACGGAGATAGCAATCAGCCCCAGCATTTT	CASSVDGDSNQPQHF
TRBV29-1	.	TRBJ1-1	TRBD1	TGCAGCGTTATAGCCAGGGGGAAGGATATGAACACTGAAGCTTTCTTT	CSVIARGKDMNTEAFF
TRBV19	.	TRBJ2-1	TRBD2	TGTGCCAGTAGTCCTCTAGCGGAATCAACCCCTAGGCAGTTCTTC	CASSPLAESTPRQFF
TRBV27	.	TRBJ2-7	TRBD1	TGTGCCAGCAGCCGTAAGCCCGAGACAGGGGCGTACGAGCAGTACTTC	CASSRKPETGAYEQYF
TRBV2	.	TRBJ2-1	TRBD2	TGTGCCAGCGTGTGGGGGAGGACTAGAGGCAACAATGAGCAGTTCTTC	CASVWGRTRGNNEQFF
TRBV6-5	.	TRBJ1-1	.	TGTGCCAGCAGTCCTTTCCGGACAGTCAACACTGAAGCTTTCTTT	CASSPFRTVNTEAFF
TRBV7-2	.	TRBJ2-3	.	TGTGCCAGCAGCTTAGTACCACGGTCTAGCACAGATACGCAGTATTTT	CASSLVPRSSTDTQYF
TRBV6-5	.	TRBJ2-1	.	TGTGCCAGCAGTTATCGCCTTGGCAGGGCCACTACTCTCGTCTTC	CASSYRLGRATTLVF
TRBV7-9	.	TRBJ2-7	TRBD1	TGTGCCAGCAGCTTACAGACAGGGGGCTACGAGCAGTACTTC	CASSLQTGGYEQYF
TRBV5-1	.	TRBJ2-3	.	TGCGCCAGCAGCTTGGACACCTTCCGCACAGATACGCAGTATTTT	CASSLDTFRTDTQYF
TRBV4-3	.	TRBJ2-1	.	TGCGCCAGCAGCCAAGACGGAGCGACCTTCGGTGAGCAGTTCTTC	CASSQDGATFGEQFF
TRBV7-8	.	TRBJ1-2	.	TGTGCCAGCAGCTTAGGCGGGGGCAATGGCTACACCTTC	CASSLGGGNGYTF
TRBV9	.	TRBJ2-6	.	TGTGCCAGCAGCGCCGCCGGCTCTGGGGCCAACGTCCTGACTTTC	CASSAAGSGANVLTF
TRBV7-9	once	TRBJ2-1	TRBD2	TGTGCCAGCAGCTTAGGCTGGACTAGCGGGACCGATGAGCAGTTCTTC	CASSLGWTSGTDEQFF
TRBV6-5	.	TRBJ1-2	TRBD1	TGTGCCAGCAGTTACTCGTGGACAGGGAATGGCTACACCTTC	CASSYSWTGNGYTF
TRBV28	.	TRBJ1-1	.	TGTGCCAGCTCCCCGTCGAACACTGAAGCTTTCTTT	CASSPSNTEAFF